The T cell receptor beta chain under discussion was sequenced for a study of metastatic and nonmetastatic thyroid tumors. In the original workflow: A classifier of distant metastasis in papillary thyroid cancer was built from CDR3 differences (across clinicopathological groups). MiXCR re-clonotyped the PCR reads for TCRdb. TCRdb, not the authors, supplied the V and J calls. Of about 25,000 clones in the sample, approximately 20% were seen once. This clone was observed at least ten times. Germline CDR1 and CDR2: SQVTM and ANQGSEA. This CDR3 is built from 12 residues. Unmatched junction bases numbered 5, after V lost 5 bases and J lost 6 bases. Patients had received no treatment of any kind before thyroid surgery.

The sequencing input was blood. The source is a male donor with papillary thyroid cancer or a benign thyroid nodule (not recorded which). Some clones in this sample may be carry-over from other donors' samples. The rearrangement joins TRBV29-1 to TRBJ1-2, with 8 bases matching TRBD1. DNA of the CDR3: TGCAGCGTTAGAGGACAGGGTAATGGCTACACCTTC. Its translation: CSVRGQGNGYTF.